These 27 T cell receptor beta chains share one sample of origin, sequenced in a study of regulatory T cells in long-lasting Graves disease (dated by TCRdb to the early 2020s). The time point tag for this specimen amounts to: newly diagnosed GD, antithyroid drugs for less than 3 months. For both TCR sequencing and RNA sequencing, RNA was extracted from PBMCs using TRIzol. The receptor library was made with multiplex PCR. TCRdb lists the instrument as Illumina HiSeq 4000. CDR3 regions were amplified by Arm-PCR with iRepertoire HTBI primers to construct TCR beta libraries. TCRdb redid the processing of the public reads, applying fastp at Q25 and MiXCR, and retained in-frame beta chains. Rows matching on CDR3 protein sequence are summarized as one entry with the most common DNA and genes. This sample holds around 500,000 distinct CDR3 sequences; roughly 14% were observed only once. Roughly a tenth of the sample comes from the top ten.

This sample was also put to use in a study of T cells in Graves' hyperthyroidism and ophthalmopathy.

The sample here was peripheral blood mononuclear cells (PBMCs), taken at new diagnosis, from a patient treated with antithyroid drugs. These receptors were obtained from a man in his thirties or forties with Graves disease. Donor details come from another sample of the same person, matched by shared clones.

In its sample, this clonotype was seen a few times. J is TRBJ2-1 and V is TRBV19, with D hard to call. Looked up from germline, CDR1 is LNHDA and CDR2 is SQIVND (reference sequence). This CDR3 has 11 amino acids. V shed 5 bases and J shed 4 bases, with 3 bases lying between them. The CDR3 nucleotides read TGTGCCAGTAGTTGGTACAATGAGCAGTTCTTC. Protein product: CASSWYNEQFF.

The chain links TRBV18 to TRBJ2-1, with D unresolved. Germline-derived CDR1 and CDR2 are KGHSH and LQKENI. The CDR3 sequence is 13 residues long. The V gene lost 3 bases and the J gene lost 7 bases, with 10 bases spanning the gap. The CDR3 region has the DNA TGTGCCAGCTCACCTGACCCAAGAAATGAGCAGTTCTTC. Translation gives CASSPDPRNEQFF.

This clonotype occurred a few times. The chain links TRBV30 to TRBJ2-3, with 8 bases matching TRBD2. Germline lookup yields CDR1 GTSNPN and CDR2 SVGIG (reference sequence). The CDR3 covers 13 residues. The V gene end was trimmed by 5 bases and the J gene end by 5 bases; junction bases not matched to a gene: 6. The CDR3 nucleotides are TGTGCCTGGGGAGCGGGAGAAGGAGATACGCAGTATTTT. Translating it yields CAWGAGEGDTQYF.

This clonotype appeared many times. This chain uses TRBV28 with TRBJ2-3; D perhaps matches TRBD2 (6 bases). Germline loops: CDR1 MDHEN, CDR2 SYDVKM. The CDR3 covers 16 residues. The germline V and J ends were trimmed by 7 bases and 3 bases, with 20 bases remaining between them. CDR3 in amino acids: CASKGLWEANTDTQYF. The CDR3 DNA reads as TGTGCCAGCAAAGGGCTGTGGGAGGCGAATACAGATACGCAGTATTTT. The entire variable domain, with the rest obtained from reference TRBV28 and TRBJ2-3, is as follows: DVKVTQSSRYLVKRTGEKVFLECVQDMDHENMFWYRQDPGLGLRLIYFSYDVKMKEKGDIPEGYSVSREKKERFSLILESASTNQTSMYLCASKGLWEANTDTQYFGPGTRLTVL.

This clonotype was counted ten times or more. The V call is TRBV15, the J call TRBJ2-7; 8 bases fit TRBD2. The CDR3 extends over 14 amino acids. Germline V gene sequence: CDR1 LNHNV, CDR2 YYDKDF (reference sequence). With V trimmed by 0 bases and J by 3 bases, 1 base remained unmatched. CDR3 residues: CATSRELADYEQYF. CDR3 DNA sequence: TGTGCCACCAGCAGAGAACTAGCGGACTACGAGCAGTACTTC.

A note on this clonotype: A clone one base away is much larger, so this may be a read error. The rearrangement joins TRBV20-1 to TRBJ2-1, with TRBD2 identical over 9 bases. From germline, CDR1 is DFQATT and CDR2 SNEGSKA (reference sequence). This CDR3 is 13 amino acids long. The V gene end was trimmed by 5 bases and the J gene end by 10 bases; junction bases not matched to a gene: 9. The CDR3 DNA reads TGCAGTGCTGATAGCGGGAGTGGATACGAGCAGTTCTTC. Translated, it gives CSADSGSGYEQFF.

A remark on this clonotype: Given a much more abundant clone one base away, this may be a read error. J is TRBJ1-1 and V is TRBV7-9; no firm D call. Germline V gene data show CDR1 as SEHNR and CDR2 as FQNEAQ (reference sequence). The CDR3 runs to 13 residues. Trimming shortened V by 3 bases and J by 3 bases, and 8 bases separated the two germline ends. CDR3 in DNA: TGTGCCAGCAGCTTTCGGGAGCACACTGAAGCTTTCTTT. It yields the protein CASSFREHTEAFF. The complete variable domain, with remaining parts taken from reference TRBV7-9 and TRBJ1-1, reads DTGVSQNPRHKITKRGQNVTFRCDPISEHNRLYWYRQTLGQGPEFLTYFQNEAQLEKSRLLSDRFSAERPKGSFSTLEIQRTEQGDSAMYLCASSFREHTEAFFGQGTRLTVV.

Regarding this clonotype: This may stem from a read error, because a much larger clone lies one nucleotide away. The final CDR3 position lacks the conserved phenylalanine or tryptophan, pointing to a likely read error. The rearrangement joins TRBV12-3 or TRBV12-4 to TRBJ2-2; 8 bases map to TRBD2. The ends lost 5 bases at V and 6 bases at J; junction bases unmatched: 8. The CDR3 covers 15 residues. The DNA for the CDR3 is TGTGCCAGCAGTGAATGGGCGGGAGGTGCCGGGGAGCTGTTTTCT. It translates to CASSEWAGGAGELFS.

This clonotype was seen at least ten times. CDR3 residues: CASSYRAAMNTGELFF. The CDR3 nucleotides read TGTGCCAGCAGCTACCGAGCGGCCATGAACACCGGGGAGCTGTTTTTT. The chain carries TRBV11-2 and TRBJ2-2, with a tentative D call TRBD2 (5 bases). CDR1 is SGHAT, CDR2 FQNNGV, per germline. The CDR3 extends over 16 amino acids. V shed 4 bases and J shed 1 base, with 13 bases lying between them.

At least ten counts were recorded for this clonotype. V and J are TRBV7-2 and TRBJ2-1, with 12 bases aligning to TRBD2. Germline V gene data show CDR1 as SGHTA and CDR2 as FQGNSA. This CDR3 contains 17 residues. Trimming at V came to 3 bases and at J to 7 bases, leaving 10 bases not matched to a gene. The CDR3 protein is CASSLAMTSGRWNEQFF. The CDR3 nucleotides are TGTGCCAGCAGCTTGGCGATGACTAGCGGGAGATGGAATGAGCAGTTCTTC.

The chain combines TRBV30 with TRBJ1-2; D is undetermined. The CDR3 is made up of 14 amino acids. Germline assignment: CDR1 GTSNPN and CDR2 SVGIG (reference sequence). V lost 0 bases, J lost 9 bases, and 17 bases lay in between. CDR3 in DNA: TGTGCCTGGAGTGTACGGAAGGGCCTGCCTCGCTACACCTTC. It encodes CAWSVRKGLPRYTF.

In DNA form, the CDR3 reads TGTGCCAGCAGCCGACTAGCGGGAGTTAGCGAGACCCAGTACTTC. Translating gives CASSRLAGVSETQYF. The chain combines TRBV7-3 with TRBJ2-5; the match to TRBD2 covers 12 bases. The CDR3 is made up of 15 amino acids. J lost 5 bases, V lost 5 bases, and 6 bases had no gene match. Germline V lookup: CDR1 SGHTA, CDR2 FQGTGA.

This clonotype was picked up many times. The J gene is TRBJ2-1, the V gene TRBV24-1; a possible D gene is TRBD1 (6 bases). Germline CDR1 is KGHDR and CDR2 is SFDVKD. The CDR3 is 15 residues long. Trimming took off 1 base at V and 4 bases at J, with 10 bases between the two ends. The CDR3: CATSDFMDSYNEQFF. DNA of the CDR3: TGTGCCACCAGTGATTTTATGGACAGTTACAATGAGCAGTTCTTC.

This clonotype was seen a few times. CDR3 sequence reads: CASLRGTGELFF. CDR3 sequence (DNA): TGTGCCAGCCTTCGGGGCACCGGGGAGCTGTTTTTT. V gene TRBV2 combines with J gene TRBJ2-2; D possibly corresponds to TRBD2 (5 bases). Looked up from germline, CDR1 is SNHLY and CDR2 is FYNNEI. This CDR3 region has 12 residues. V was pared by 8 bases and J by 4 bases, with 8 bases between.

This clonotype was seen ten or more times. V is TRBV27 and J is TRBJ2-3, with TRBD2 as a possible D gene (6 bases). CDR3 size: 15 residues. Germline CDR1 is MNHEY and CDR2 is SMNVEV (reference sequence). V lost 5 bases, J lost 6 bases, and 18 bases lay in between. The CDR3 spells CASSRSTGRRDTQYF. As DNA, the CDR3 is TGTGCCAGCAGTCGATCAACCGGGAGACGGGATACGCAGTATTTT.

This clonotype has only a few counts. A far larger clone differs by one base, so this is likely a read error. The chain uses TRBV10-1 and TRBJ2-1; D unresolved. From germline, CDR1 is WNHNN and CDR2 SYGVQD (reference sequence). Trimming removed 2 bases at V and 10 bases at J, with 12 bases between. The CDR3 spans 13 residues. The CDR3 loop reads CASSENSQDEQFF. The CDR3, as DNA: TGCGCCAGCAGTGAGAATAGTCAGGACGAGCAGTTCTTC.

This clonotype came up a few times. This chain uses TRBV11-2 with TRBJ1-4, with D hard to call. The CDR3 runs 15 residues. CDR1 and CDR2 from the germline V gene are SGHAT and FQNNGV. Between the trimmed V and J ends, which lost 5 bases and 4 bases, there was a span of 14 bases. CDR3 DNA: TGTGCCAGCAGCCAGTTTCCGGGATTTAATGAAAAACTGTTTTTT. This translates into CASSQFPGFNEKLFF.

Many counts were recorded for this clonotype. J is TRBJ2-7 and V is TRBV6-5; tentative D call: TRBD1 (6 bases). CDR3 length equals 14 residues. V was pared by 2 bases and J by 4 bases, with 12 bases between. Germline V gene sequence: CDR1 MNHEY, CDR2 SVGAGI. The DNA for the CDR3 is TGTGCCAGCAGTTACCAGGGGAGAGGGTACGAGCAGTACTTC. Protein product: CASSYQGRGYEQYF.

This clonotype was observed a handful of times. A much larger clone lies a single base off, so this may be a read error. Since no conserved phenylalanine or tryptophan closes the CDR3, a read error is the likely cause. This chain uses TRBV29-1 with TRBJ2-5; TRBD2 matches at 8 bases. The CDR3 runs to 12 residues. V was clipped by 8 bases and J by 7 bases; unmatched bases: 9. Germline assignment: CDR1 SQVTM and CDR2 ANQGSEA. The CDR3 sequence: CSLTSGRGTQYL. The CDR3 nucleotides are TGCAGCCTAACTAGCGGAAGAGGGACCCAGTACCTC.

This clonotype was counted a few times. The chain recombines TRBV12-5 with TRBJ2-1; TRBD2 agrees at 7 bases. The CDR3 sequence is 18 residues long. J was trimmed by 3 bases and V by 0 bases; bases with no gene match: 11. CDR1 and CDR2 (germline): LGHNT, FRNRAP. The CDR3 protein is CASGLVRFLAEIYNEQFF. In nucleotides, the CDR3 is TGTGCTAGTGGTTTGGTACGATTCCTAGCGGAAATCTACAATGAGCAGTTCTTC.

This clonotype was observed many times. This chain joins TRBV4-2 and TRBJ2-5; 14 positions match TRBD2. Germline V gene data show CDR1 as LGHNA and CDR2 as YNFKEQ. The V gene end was trimmed by 1 base and the J gene end by 3 bases; junction bases not matched to a gene: 4. The CDR3 is 17 amino acids. The CDR3 nucleotides are TGTGCCAGCAGCCAAGGAGAGGGACTAGCGGGAGAAGAGACCCAGTACTTC. Translation: CASSQGEGLAGEETQYF.

This clonotype was counted only a few times. J is TRBJ2-1 and V is TRBV19; 10 bases agree with TRBD2. The CDR3 extends over 16 amino acids. Trimming took 2 bases from V and 9 from J; bases not matched to a gene: 10. CDR1 is LNHDA and CDR2 is SQIVND in the germline V gene (reference sequence). As DNA, the CDR3 is TGTGCCAGTAGTATAAACCCCCGGAGCGGGAGGGTTGAGCAGTTCTTC. Amino acid sequence: CASSINPRSGRVEQFF.

This clonotype was counted only a few times. With a much larger clone just one base away, this may be a read error. This chain connects TRBV7-2 to TRBJ2-7, with 7 bases identical to TRBD2. V shed 6 bases and J 2 bases; nucleotides not matched to a gene: 1. CDR3 length equals 12 residues. Germline V gene data show CDR1 as SGHTA and CDR2 as FQGNSA. The CDR3, as DNA: TGTGCCAGCAGGGCGGGAGCCTACGAGCAGTACTTC. Its protein product is CASRAGAYEQYF.

At least ten counts were recorded for this clonotype. The rearrangement joins TRBV6-5 to TRBJ1-5; perhaps TRBD1 as D (5 bases). Trimming cost V 4 bases and J 5 bases, with 9 bases left between them. This CDR3 contains 13 residues. CDR1 is MNHEY, CDR2 SVGAGI, per germline. As DNA, the CDR3 is TGTGCCAGCAGTTGGGGACCGTATCAGCCCCAGCATTTT. Amino acids: CASSWGPYQPQHF.

This clonotype has more than one count but fewer than ten. This chain connects TRBV7-9 to TRBJ1-4, with unresolved D. V was shortened by 1 base and J by 3 bases, with 9 bases between the two germline ends. This CDR3 contains 15 residues. Germline V gene sequence: CDR1 SEHNR, CDR2 FQNEAQ (reference sequence). The CDR3 sequence is CASSLGLVPNEKLFF. CDR3 DNA: TGTGCCAGCAGCTTAGGACTCGTCCCTAATGAAAAACTGTTTTTT.

Points on this clonotype: A much larger clone differs from this one at a single base, so this may be a read error. This chain joins TRBV29-1 and TRBJ2-1, with unresolved D. The CDR3 is made up of 19 amino acids. In germline, CDR1 is SQVTM, CDR2 ANQGSEA. CDR3 nucleotide sequence: TGCAACGTTGAAATTTATCAGTTTTCCCCTCAACACTCCTACAATGAGCAGTTCTTC. Translated: CNVEIYQFSPQHSYNEQFF.

This clonotype was picked up many times. The chain joins TRBV10-3 to TRBJ2-7, with 8 positions matching TRBD1. The CDR3 runs to 15 residues. Trimming took 2 bases from V and 0 from J; bases not matched to a gene: 3. Germline loops: CDR1 ENHRY, CDR2 SYGVKD. Written as DNA, the CDR3 is TGTGCCATCAGTGAGGGACAGGGATACTCCTACGAGCAGTACTTC. Its translation is CAISEGQGYSYEQYF.